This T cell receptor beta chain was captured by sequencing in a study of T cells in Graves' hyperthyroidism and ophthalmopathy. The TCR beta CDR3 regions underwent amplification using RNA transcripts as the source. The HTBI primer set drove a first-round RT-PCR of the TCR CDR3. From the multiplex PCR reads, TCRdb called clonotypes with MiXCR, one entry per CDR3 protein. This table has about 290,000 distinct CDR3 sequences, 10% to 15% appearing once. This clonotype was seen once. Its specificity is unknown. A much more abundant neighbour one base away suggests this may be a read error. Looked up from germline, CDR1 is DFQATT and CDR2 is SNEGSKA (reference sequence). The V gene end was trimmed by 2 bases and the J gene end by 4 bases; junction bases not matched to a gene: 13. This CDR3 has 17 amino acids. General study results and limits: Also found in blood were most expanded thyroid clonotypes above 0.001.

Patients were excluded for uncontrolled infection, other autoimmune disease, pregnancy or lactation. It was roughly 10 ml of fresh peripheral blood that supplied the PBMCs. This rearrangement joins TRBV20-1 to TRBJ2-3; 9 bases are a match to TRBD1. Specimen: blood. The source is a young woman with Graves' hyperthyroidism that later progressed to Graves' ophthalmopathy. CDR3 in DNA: TGCAGTGCTAGACACTATCCCGGGACAGGGATTGCAGATACGCAGTATTTT. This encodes CSARHYPGTGIADTQYF.